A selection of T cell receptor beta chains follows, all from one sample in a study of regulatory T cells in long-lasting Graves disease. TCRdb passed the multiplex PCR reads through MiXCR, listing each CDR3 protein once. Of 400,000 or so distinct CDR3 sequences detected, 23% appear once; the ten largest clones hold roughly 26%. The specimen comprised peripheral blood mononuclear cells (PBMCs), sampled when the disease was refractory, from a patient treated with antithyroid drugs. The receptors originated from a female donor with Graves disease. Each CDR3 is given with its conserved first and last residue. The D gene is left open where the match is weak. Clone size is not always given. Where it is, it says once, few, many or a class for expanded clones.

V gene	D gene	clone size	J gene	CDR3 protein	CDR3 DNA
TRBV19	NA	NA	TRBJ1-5	CASSISGVRLINQPQHF	TGTGCCAGTAGTATATCAGGAGTCCGACTTATCAATCAGCCCCAGCATTTT
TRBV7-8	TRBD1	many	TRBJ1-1	CASKRQGDTEAFF	TGTGCCAGCAAGCGACAGGGAGACACTGAAGCTTTCTTT
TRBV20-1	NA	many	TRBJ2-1	CSAGSSGSSYNEQFF	TGCAGTGCTGGGAGTTCTGGGAGCTCCTACAATGAGCAGTTCTTC
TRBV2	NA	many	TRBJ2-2	CASSDWGPRELFF	TGTGCCAGCAGTGATTGGGGGCCAAGGGAGCTGTTTTTT
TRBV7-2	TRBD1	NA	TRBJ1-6	CASSLPGQYNSPLHF	TGTGCCAGCAGCTTACCGGGACAGTATAATTCACCCCTCCACTTT
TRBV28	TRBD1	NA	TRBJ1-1	CASRLTGGYTEAFF	TGTGCCAGCAGATTGACAGGGGGATATACTGAAGCTTTCTTT
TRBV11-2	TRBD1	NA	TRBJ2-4	CASSLGGGLENIQYF	TGTGCCAGCAGCTTAGGAGGGGGCTTAGAAAACATTCAGTACTTC
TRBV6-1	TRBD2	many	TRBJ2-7	CASRTTSGIYEQYF	TGTGCCAGCAGAACAACTAGCGGAATCTACGAGCAGTACTTC
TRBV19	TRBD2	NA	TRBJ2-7	CASSIRSGSGEQYF	TGTGCCAGTAGTATCCGAAGCGGGAGTGGCGAGCAGTACTTC
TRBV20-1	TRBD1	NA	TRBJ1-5	CSARTGTGNQPQHF	TGCAGTGCTAGAACCGGGACAGGTAATCAGCCCCAGCATTTT
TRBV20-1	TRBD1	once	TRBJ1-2	CSARVTGDNYGYTF	TGCAGTGCTAGAGTAACAGGGGACAACTATGGCTACACCTTC
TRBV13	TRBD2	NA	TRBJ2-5	CASSSPKVAGGIETQYF	TGTGCCAGCAGCTCCCCTAAGGTAGCGGGAGGGATAGAGACCCAGTACTTC
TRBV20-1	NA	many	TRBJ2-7	CSARGDQVNRDYEQYF	TGCAGTGCTAGAGGAGATCAGGTGAACAGGGACTACGAGCAGTACTTC
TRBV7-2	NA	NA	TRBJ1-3	CASSSWEGNTIYF	TGTGCCAGCAGCTCATGGGAAGGAAACACCATATATTTT
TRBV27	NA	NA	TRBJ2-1	CASSSPRRSYSYNEQFF	TGTGCCAGCAGTTCTCCCAGGAGGTCCTACTCCTACAATGAGCAGTTCTTC
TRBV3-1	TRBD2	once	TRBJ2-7	CASSQVSAGVYEQYF	TGTGCCAGCAGCCAAGTCTCGGCGGGAGTTTACGAGCAGTACTTC
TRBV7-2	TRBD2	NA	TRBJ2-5	CASSLGTSTLRETQYF	TGTGCCAGCAGCTTAGGGACTAGTACCCTTAGGGAGACCCAGTACTTC
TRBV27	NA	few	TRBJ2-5	CASSFGSPGAQYF	TGTGCCAGCAGTTTTGGGAGCCCAGGGGCCCAGTACTTC
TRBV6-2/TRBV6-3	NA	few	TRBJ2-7	CASSSPGTNYEQYF	TGTGCCAGCAGTTCCCCAGGGACGAACTACGAGCAGTACTTC
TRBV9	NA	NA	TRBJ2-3	CASSPVVGTDTQYF	TGTGCCAGCAGCCCCGTTGTGGGCACAGATACGCAGTATTTT
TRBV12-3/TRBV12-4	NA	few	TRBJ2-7	CASTLGGLLPDEQYF	TGTGCCAGCACCCTAGGGGGGCTCCTACCGGACGAGCAGTACTTC
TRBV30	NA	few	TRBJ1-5	CAWSVQQGFGQPQHF	TGTGCCTGGAGTGTACAACAGGGCTTTGGTCAGCCCCAGCATTTT
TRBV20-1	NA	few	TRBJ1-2	CSARGQNYGYTF	TGCAGTGCTAGAGGGCAGAACTATGGCTACACCTTC
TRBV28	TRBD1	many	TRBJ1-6	CASSLFRGANSPLHF	TGTGCCAGCAGTTTATTCAGGGGGGCTAATTCACCCCTCCACTTT
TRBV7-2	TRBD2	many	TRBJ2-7	CASSLAGTSGTYEQYF	TGTGCCAGCAGCTTAGCGGGGACTAGCGGGACCTACGAGCAGTACTTC
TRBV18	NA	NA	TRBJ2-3	CASSPTGLDTQYF	TGTGCCAGCTCACCCACAGGGCTTGATACGCAGTATTTT
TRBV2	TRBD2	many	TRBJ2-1	CASSILAGGMNNEQFF	TGTGCCAGCAGTATACTAGCGGGAGGGATGAACAATGAGCAGTTCTTC
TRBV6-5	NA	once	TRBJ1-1	CANSYTGNTEAFF	TGTGCCAACAGTTACACGGGAAACACTGAAGCTTTCTTT
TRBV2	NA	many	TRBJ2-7	CATATSGQSSYEQYF	TGTGCCACCGCGACGTCAGGACAAAGCTCCTACGAGCAGTACTTC
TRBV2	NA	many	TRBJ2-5	CASSETSWGTQYF	TGTGCCAGCAGTGAAACTAGCTGGGGGACCCAGTACTTC
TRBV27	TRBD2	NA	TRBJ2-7	CASSPKLAGSEQYF	TGTGCCAGCAGTCCCAAACTAGCGGGGAGCGAGCAGTACTTC
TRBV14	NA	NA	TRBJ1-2	CASSQETRGYGYTF	TGTGCCAGCAGCCAAGAGACCAGGGGCTATGGCTACACCTTC
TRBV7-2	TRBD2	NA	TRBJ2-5	CASSLAPLASYQETQYF	TGTGCCAGCAGCTTAGCACCACTAGCGTCCTACCAAGAGACCCAGTACTTC
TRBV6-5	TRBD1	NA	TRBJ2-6	CASSSRDRGAGANVLTF	TGTGCCAGCAGTTCCCGGGACAGGGGCGCCGGGGCCAACGTCCTGACTTTC
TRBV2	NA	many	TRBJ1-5	CASSDAGSDQPQHF	TGTGCCAGCAGTGACGCAGGGTCGGATCAGCCCCAGCATTTT
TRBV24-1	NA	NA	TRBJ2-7	CATWEEGSYEQYF	TGTGCCACTTGGGAAGAGGGGTCCTACGAGCAGTACTTC
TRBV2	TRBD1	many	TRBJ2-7	CASSDLGTATTYEQYF	TGTGCCAGCAGTGATTTGGGGACAGCTACTACCTACGAGCAGTACTTC
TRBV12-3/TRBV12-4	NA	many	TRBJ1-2	CASSFFQGSGYTF	TGTGCCAGCAGTTTTTTCCAGGGGAGCGGCTACACCTTC
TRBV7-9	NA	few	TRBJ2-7	CASSLLALQGTYEQYF	TGTGCCAGCAGCTTATTGGCTCTTCAGGGCACCTACGAGCAGTACTTC
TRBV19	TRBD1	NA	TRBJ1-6	CASSIFPRGNSPLHF	TGTGCCAGTAGTATCTTTCCCAGGGGGAATTCACCCCTCCACTTT
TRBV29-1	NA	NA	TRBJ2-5	CSVEERDQETQYF	TGCAGCGTTGAAGAACGGGACCAAGAGACCCAGTACTTC
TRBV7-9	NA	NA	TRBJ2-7	CASGRLAAEQYF	TGTGCCAGCGGCCGTTTAGCCGCCGAGCAGTACTTC
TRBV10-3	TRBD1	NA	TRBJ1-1	CAISEYHRGFGGTEAFF	TGTGCCATCAGTGAGTACCACAGGGGCTTCGGTGGAACTGAAGCTTTCTTT
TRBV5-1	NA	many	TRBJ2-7	CASSLALSSYEQYF	TGCGCCAGCAGCTTGGCCCTCAGCTCCTACGAGCAGTACTTC
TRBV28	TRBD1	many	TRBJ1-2	CASTLPPGQGDYGYTF	TGTGCCAGCACCCTCCCACCGGGACAGGGAGACTATGGCTACACCTTC
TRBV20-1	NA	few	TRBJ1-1	CSARDRYMNTEAFF	TGCAGTGCCCGTGACAGATATATGAACACTGAAGCTTTCTTT
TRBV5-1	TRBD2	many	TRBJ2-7	CASSLAGGPPSYEQYF	TGCGCCAGCAGCTTAGCGGGAGGCCCCCCTTCCTACGAGCAGTACTTC
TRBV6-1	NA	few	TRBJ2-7	CAIRAGSYEQYF	TGTGCCATCCGGGCAGGGTCCTACGAGCAGTACTTC
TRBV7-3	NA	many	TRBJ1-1	CASSPYPGGDTEAFF	TGTGCCAGCAGCCCCTACCCGGGGGGAGACACTGAAGCTTTCTTT
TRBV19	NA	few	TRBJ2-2	CASTLMYTGELFF	TGTGCCAGTACCCTCATGTACACCGGGGAGCTGTTTTTT
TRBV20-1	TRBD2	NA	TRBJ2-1	CSARPMASGTWEQFF	TGCAGTGCTAGGCCCATGGCTAGCGGGACTTGGGAGCAGTTCTTC